The 18 T cell receptor beta chains reported below all come from one sample, sequenced in a study of T cells in Graves' hyperthyroidism and ophthalmopathy (dated 2019 in TCRdb). The receptor library was made with multiplex PCR. Sequencing was carried out with an Illumina HiSeq 2000. The TCR beta CDR3 regions were amplified from the RNA transcripts. The first round of RT-PCR for the TCR CDR3 was performed with the HTBI primer set and the Qiagen OneStep RT-PCR kit. The public reads were reprocessed in TCRdb via fastp at Q25 and MiXCR, keeping in-frame beta chains. Rows are combined by CDR3 protein, so each entry shows the most common genes and DNA. Within this sample are 250,000 to 300,000 distinct CDR3 sequences, with roughly 14% of them counted one time only. Together, the top ten hold more than 10% of the sample. The sample comprised blood. The source of these receptors is a middle-aged woman with Graves' hyperthyroidism that later progressed to Graves' ophthalmopathy.

This clonotype appeared many times. This sequence joins TRBV27 and TRBJ2-7; perhaps TRBD1 as D (6 bases). Per germline, CDR1 MNHEY and CDR2 SMNVEV (reference sequence). This CDR3 spans 14 amino acids. Trimming took off 6 bases at V and 5 bases at J, with 17 bases between the two ends. The CDR3 region has the DNA TGTGCCAGCAGCACGCCGGGACACGGCAACGAGCAGTACTTC. Amino acid sequence: CASSTPGHGNEQYF.

This clonotype came up a few times. This could be a read error, since a much larger clone is one nucleotide away. The chain employs TRBV10-3 and TRBJ2-5; D tentatively reads TRBD1 or TRBD2 (6 bases each). This CDR3 spans 13 amino acids. The germline V gene encodes CDR1 ENHRY and CDR2 SYGVKD. Trimming cost V 6 bases and J 3 bases, with 11 bases left between them. CDR3 nucleotide sequence: TGTGCCATCAGGGCAAGGGGGGAAGAGACCCAGTACTTC. Its protein is CAIRARGEETQYF.

The CDR3 bases are TGTGCCAGCAGCTTACCGGGACTAGCGGGAACTAAAGAGACCCAGTACTTC. This gives the protein CASSLPGLAGTKETQYF. This chain joins TRBV7-9 and TRBJ2-5; 13 positions match TRBD2. The CDR3 runs 17 residues. Germline CDR1 and CDR2: SEHNR and FQNEAQ (reference sequence). V was pared by 2 bases and J by 3 bases, with 6 bases of the junction left unmatched.

In this sample, this clonotype turned up many times. The rearrangement links TRBV6-6 to TRBJ2-7; 12 bases match TRBD2. Germline V gene data show CDR1 as MNHNY and CDR2 as SVGAGI (reference sequence). With 0 bases clipped from V and 0 bases from J, the junction kept 0 bases outside the gene matches. This CDR3 comprises 16 residues. CDR3 sequence: CASSYSGLAGSYEQYF. CDR3 DNA: TGTGCCAGCAGTTACTCGGGACTAGCGGGCTCCTACGAGCAGTACTTC.

This clonotype was counted a few times. CDR3 DNA: TGTGCCAGCTGTAGCAACTCTAATGAAAAACTGTTTTTT. It specifies CASCSNSNEKLFF. This chain links TRBV6-1 with TRBJ1-4; D is uncertain. In germline, CDR1 is MNHNS, CDR2 SASEGT. Trimming stripped 8 bases from V and 3 bases from J, with 10 bases between. The CDR3 loop spans 13 amino acids.

This clonotype was picked up many times. The CDR3 region is CASSRLLGEKLFF. The CDR3, as DNA: TGTGCCAGCAGCCGTCTTTTGGGAGAAAAACTGTTTTTT. The chain is built from TRBV11-2 and TRBJ1-4, with D uncertain. This CDR3 is 13 amino acids long. V was shortened by 5 bases and J by 8 bases, with 12 bases between the two germline ends. The germline V gene has CDR1 SGHAT and CDR2 FQNNGV.

The chain couples TRBV2 to TRBJ2-7; the match to TRBD1 covers 8 bases. The germline V gene has CDR1 SNHLY and CDR2 FYNNEI. V lost 7 bases, J lost 5 bases, and 10 bases stayed unmatched. This CDR3 contains 14 residues. The CDR3 sequence is CASKSDRGGHEQYF. CDR3 DNA sequence: TGTGCCAGCAAATCAGACAGGGGCGGACACGAGCAGTACTTC.

V and J are TRBV15 and TRBJ2-3; no reliable D call. Trimming took off 0 bases at V and 6 bases at J, with 7 bases between the two ends. This CDR3 has 13 amino acids. Looked up from germline, CDR1 is LNHNV and CDR2 is YYDKDF (reference sequence). CDR3 loop: CATSRDWRDTQYF. The CDR3 DNA sequence: TGTGCCACCAGCAGAGATTGGCGGGATACGCAGTATTTT.

The sample holds many counts of this clonotype. This chain links TRBV29-1 with TRBJ2-7; D may correspond to TRBD1 or TRBD2 (6 bases each). V was pared by 4 bases and J by 6 bases, with 13 bases between. Germline V gene lookup returns CDR1 SQVTM and CDR2 ANQGSEA. This CDR3 region has 12 residues. DNA of the CDR3: TGCAGCGTTGGACTATCGGGGGCCGAGCAGTACTTC. Residues: CSVGLSGAEQYF.

On this clonotype: Since no conserved phenylalanine or tryptophan closes the CDR3, a read error is the likely cause. The chain recombines TRBV6-1 with TRBJ1-2, with 7 bases lining up with TRBD1. Per the germline V gene, CDR1 is MNHNS and CDR2 is SASEGT. V shed 6 bases, J shed 1 base, and the junction held 8 bases outside the gene matches. This CDR3 has 15 residues. The CDR3 reads CASSGRQGFNYGYTV. CDR3 in DNA: TGTGCCAGCAGCGGGAGACAGGGATTTAACTATGGCTACACCGTC.

This clonotype came up many times. The rearrangement joins TRBV15 to TRBJ1-4; no reliable D call. The CDR3 covers 19 residues. Germline CDR1 is LNHNV and CDR2 is YYDKDF (reference sequence). Trimming pared 1 base from V and 4 bases from J, leaving 22 bases between. CDR3 loop: CATSRVPSVRSTHNEKLFF. The CDR3 DNA reads as TGTGCCACCAGCAGAGTGCCGAGCGTGAGGTCCACTCATAATGAAAAACTGTTTTTT.

This clonotype was recorded a few times. This rearrangement joins TRBV5-1 to TRBJ2-7; 10 bases are a match to TRBD2. Losses at the gene ends were 2 bases for V and 6 bases for J; bases not matched to a gene: 5. This CDR3 contains 14 residues. CDR1 and CDR2 from the germline V gene are SGHRS and YFSETQ. The CDR3 DNA follows: TGCGCCAGCAGCTTCGAGCGGGAGGGCCCCGAGCAGTACTTC. It is translated as CASSFEREGPEQYF.

The J gene is TRBJ1-1, the V gene TRBV29-1; the D is unclear. The CDR3 length is 13 residues. Germline CDR1 and CDR2: SQVTM and ANQGSEA. V lost 3 bases to trimming and J lost 1 base, with 9 bases between them. CDR3 nucleotides: TGCAGCGTTGAGACACCTCCGAACACTGAAGCTTTCTTT. The encoded protein is CSVETPPNTEAFF.

The sample holds many counts of this clonotype. The chain carries TRBV6-1 and TRBJ1-6; a possible D gene is TRBD1 (6 bases). The ends were cut back, 5 bases at V and 6 bases at J, with 23 bases in the middle. Germline lookup yields CDR1 MNHNS and CDR2 SASEGT. The CDR3 consists of 18 residues. CDR3 coding DNA: TGTGCCAGCAGTTATTCCACCCCCACGACAGGTTTTAATTCACCCCTCCACTTT. The encoded protein is CASSYSTPTTGFNSPLHF.

This clonotype was seen at least ten times. The V call is TRBV28, the J call TRBJ1-5; D gene unclear. Per the germline V gene, CDR1 is MDHEN and CDR2 is SYDVKM. Trimming pared 2 bases from V and 3 bases from J, leaving 8 bases between. This CDR3 region has 14 residues. The CDR3: CASSLPHFNQPQHF. The CDR3 bases are TGTGCCAGCAGTTTACCCCACTTCAATCAGCCCCAGCATTTT.

As to this clonotype: Being one base from a much bigger clone, this may be a read error. The chain joins TRBV28 to TRBJ2-4, with TRBD1 matching over 8 bases. CDR3 length equals 16 residues. CDR1 is MDHEN and CDR2 is SYDVKM in the germline V gene. This CDR3 is CTSSSDRGLAKNIQYF. The DNA for the CDR3 is TGTACCAGCAGTTCCGACAGGGGACTAGCCAAAAACATTCAGTACTTC. Full variable domain (remainder filled in from reference TRBV28 and TRBJ2-4): DVKVTQSSRYLVKRTGEKVFLECVQDMDHENMFWYRQDPGLGLRLIYFSYDVKMKEKGDIPEGYSVSREKKERFSLILESASTNQTSMYLCTSSSDRGLAKNIQYFGAGTRLSVL.

This clonotype was counted at least ten times. The chain has TRBV19 and TRBJ2-1; no definite D call. Between the trimmed V and J ends, which lost 5 bases and 11 bases, there was a span of 10 bases. This CDR3 has 11 residues. Germline V lookup: CDR1 LNHDA, CDR2 SQIVND (reference sequence). The CDR3 loop reads CASSDERKQFF. The CDR3 DNA reads as TGTGCCAGTAGTGACGAACGTAAGCAGTTCTTC. The full variable domain, rest sourced from reference TRBV19 and TRBJ2-1, is DGGITQSPKYLFRKEGQNVTLSCEQNLNHDAMYWYRQDPGQGLRLIYYSQIVNDFQKGDIAEGYSVSREKKESFPLTVTSAQKNPTAFYLCASSDERKQFFGPGTRLTVL.

On this clonotype itself: This clone may be a read error of a much larger clone one base away. Written as DNA, the CDR3 is TGTGCCAGCGGGACAGTTTACACCGGGGAGCTGTTTTTT. It is translated as CASGTVYTGELFF. The chain joins TRBV28 to TRBJ2-2; 7 nucleotides match TRBD1. The germline V gene has CDR1 MDHEN and CDR2 SYDVKM. The CDR3 covers 13 residues. V trimming: 8 bases; J trimming: 3 bases; junction bases outside the gene matches: 3.